The TCR beta chain under discussion was sequenced for a study of cytomegalovirus exposure and HLA in healthy donors (dated 2017 in TCRdb). For the study in its entirety: According to a later analysis, the roughly 130 validation repertoires were produced on the same platform as the roughly 700 repertoires of the first cohort. To predict cytomegalovirus infection status, the study combined high-throughput TCR immunosequencing, statistical association of individual TCRs with disease status, and machine learning. Besides the first cohort of around 670 subjects, a separate validation cohort made up of about 120 different subjects was used. The study aimed to test whether signatures of past pathogen exposure could be identified by cataloging public T cell receptors. What the work shows at the level of the full study, not this receptor alone: Most TCR sequences were observed very rarely across donors, whereas some public TCRs were present in many individuals. According to the authors, the approach could potentially be generalized to other disease states and immunological phenotypes. Of the cluster scores, approximately 95% were above 0 in a later analysis, which found that TCRs clustered in the first cohort also tended to co-occur in the 90 to 150 validation repertoires. In vitro tests confirmed that a few of the cytomegalovirus-associated TCR beta chains recognize cytomegalovirus antigens. A later analysis had no HLA typing for the validation cohort, so co-occurrence there was scored across all 120 repertoires. The classifier was reported to diagnose cytomegalovirus status with high specificity and sensitivity in both the original and validation cohorts. The study listed 150 to 200 TCR beta chains as associated with cytomegalovirus.

Receptor libraries were prepared by the immunoSEQ multiplex PCR assay. Processing in the source paper ran as follows. A statistical classification framework was built to diagnose cytomegalovirus status from the catalog of TCR beta chain sequences. TCRdb limited this immuneACCESS table to in-frame rearrangements with V and J called. A share of clones is missing; checked studies link under half to unresolved V genes, and the rest is unexplained. V and J calls and clone size are given by that table; D and trimming were obtained from the DNA. For this sample there are about 56,000 clones; nearly 90% appear just once. The ten largest clones add up to 15% of the sample. The germline V gene specifies MGHRA as CDR1 and YSYEKL as CDR2. V and J lose 0 bases and 0 bases, and a span of 11 bases separates them. The cysteine opens and the phenylalanine closes a CDR3 of 17 amino acids. The kept DNA is CDR3 alone, 51 bases in frame from the first base.

Details on this clone: The antigen it binds to is not known. Base quality data are lacking; no much larger clone is found one base away.

The donors belonged to the validation cohort of over a hundred subjects, which was separate from the roughly 670-subject first cohort. The specimen sequenced was PBMCs. The source is a woman aged 18-29 years in good health and CMV-seronegative. Here the chain combines TRBV4-1 and TRBJ1-4, with the D gene too uncertain to name. The CDR3 sequence is CASSQDSYSATNEKLFF. The DNA sequence reads TGCGCCAGCAGCCAAGATTCTTACAGTGCAACTAATGAAAAACTGTTTTTT.